The present T cell receptor beta chain was sequenced within a study of shared clonotypes between healthy human individuals. Study observations and caveats: Approximately 4.9% of naive CD4 clonotypes were shared across a handful of donors. In general, naive subsets displayed greater estimated richness than memory subsets did.

Under the authors' procedure: ImmunoSEQ junction-only sequences lacked quality scores, so their filtering differed. Measured with immunoSEQ multiplex PCR; TCRdb has only the in-frame clones, and not every one. V and J calls and clone size are those listed in that table; D and trimming were worked out from the DNA. Of under 2,000,000 clones listed, about 95% are singletons. In the naive CD8 group, cells lacked CD45RO and were positively selected for CCR7, so terminally differentiated effector memory CD45RA+ cells were left out. As regards this clone: Its antigen remains unidentified.

Germline V gene data show CDR1 as SGHVS and CDR2 as FQNEAQ. The V end was cut by 1 base, the J end by 5 bases, with 15 bases between. This CDR3 is built from 15 residues. What was sequenced was naive CD8+ T cells sorted from blood. The V gene is TRBV7-8, the J gene TRBJ2-7, with TRBD1 as a possible D gene (5 bases). The sequence was obtained from a young man in good health. In DNA form, the CDR3 reads TGTGCCAGCAGCTTAGTCTTTCAGGGAACCCACGAGCAGTACTTC. Protein: CASSLVFQGTHEQYF.